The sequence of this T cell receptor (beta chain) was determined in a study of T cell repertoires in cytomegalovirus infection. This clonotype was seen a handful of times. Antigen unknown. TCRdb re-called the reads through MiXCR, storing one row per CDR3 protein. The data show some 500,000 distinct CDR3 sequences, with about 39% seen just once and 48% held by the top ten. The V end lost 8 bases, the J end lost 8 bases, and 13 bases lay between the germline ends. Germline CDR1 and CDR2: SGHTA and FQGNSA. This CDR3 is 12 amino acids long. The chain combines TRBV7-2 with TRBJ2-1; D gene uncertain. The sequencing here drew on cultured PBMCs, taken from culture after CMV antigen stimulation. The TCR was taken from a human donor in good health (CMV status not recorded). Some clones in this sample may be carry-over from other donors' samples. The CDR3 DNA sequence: TGTGCCAGCTCCCCTCGATCGGATGAGCAGTTCTTC. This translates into CASSPRSDEQFF.